This T cell receptor beta chain was sequenced for a study of blood T cell repertoires in COVID-19 (dated by TCRdb to about 2020). Describing the broader study: Collaborator samples came from the United States, Italy and Spain and covered acute and convalescent phases of COVID-19. The material from the prospective study consisted of cDNA or gDNA derived from T cells, B-cell-depleted T cells, or PBMCs. Deeply sampled blood TCRbeta repertoires from subjects exposed to, actively infected with, or recovered from COVID-19 were included in the dataset. The repertoires were released in a freely available public database meant as a resource for research on the immune response to SARS-CoV-2. Samples came from the ongoing ImmuneRACE study (first 160 participants) plus 1,254 subjects from 6 global collaborators. Nearly every sample came with metadata listing a de-identified subject ID, COVID-19 status, age in years and sex. Where available, HLA class I and class II types were taken from metadata supplied by the sample provider and were not determined by assay-based typing. What the research found in general, with its limitations: How much clinical and demographic metadata was included differed by source and by participant, and the metadata was provided uncurated.

With regard to this clone: No antigen is known for it. Qualities for individual bases were not recorded, and no much larger clone is one base off.

Collaborating institutions collected whole blood in K2EDTA tubes following their own protocols. For TCRbeta analysis, collaborators shipped samples as frozen whole blood, isolated PBMCs, or DNA extracted from either of those sample types. The germline V end is reduced by 1 base and the J end by 3 bases; junction bases left unmatched: 1. From the cysteine through the phenylalanine, the CDR3 covers 15 amino acids. CDR3 DNA only is kept here, 45 bases in frame from base 1. CDR1 is given as SGHNT and CDR2 as YYREEE, both from the germline V gene (reference sequence). The immunoSEQ Assay, a bias-controlled multiplex PCR, was used to amplify TCRbeta CDR3 regions from genomic DNA. Per the authors' processing: Within the assay, amplification of reference gene primers was used to estimate how many nucleated cells each sample contained. To quantify the absolute abundance of each unique TCRbeta CDR3 rearrangement, sequence reads were collapsed and filtered. For each sample, productive Simpson clonality was calculated by taking the square root of Simpson's diversity index across productive rearrangements. TCRdb stores this immuneACCESS table with in-frame sequences only. Part of the clones is absent; in the studies checked, under half of the shortfall reflects unresolved V genes, and no reason is known for the rest. V and J calls and clone size are copied from that table; D and trimming were computed from the DNA. Counted in this sample were more than 85,000 clones; 84% of them appeared once. Roughly a sixth of the sample goes to the ten largest clones.

Sequenced input: peripheral blood. The V and J genes are TRBV5-4 and TRBJ2-5; 12 central bases correspond to TRBD2. The TCR comes from a woman in her sixties or seventies with acute or convalescent COVID-19. CDR3 reads: CASSLRLAGEETQYF. The nucleotides read TGTGCCAGCAGCTTGAGACTAGCGGGGGAAGAGACCCAGTACTTC.